This T cell receptor beta chain was retrieved from a study of blood T cell repertoires in COVID-19. Study at large: PBMCs, B-cell-depleted T cells, or T cells were the source of the cDNA or gDNA that made up the material.

TCRdb's table, derived via immunoSEQ multiplex PCR, lists solely in-frame clones and lacks some. The data contain about 250,000 clones, approximately 83% of them singletons. Trimming took off 1 base at V and 0 bases at J, with 4 bases between the two ends. CDR3 length: 14 amino acids. Germline CDR1 and CDR2: SGHNT and YENEEA. Enrolled through a virtual design, the participants were between 18 and 89 years of age and came from under 30 US areas. Sequencing was done on a sample of PBMCs or T cells enriched from blood (not recorded which). The clonotype comes from a woman aged 25 to 39 who had recovered from COVID-19. V is TRBV11-3 and J is TRBJ1-3; no clear D gene. CDR3 sequence reads: CASSLGDSGNTIYF. Written as DNA, the CDR3 is TGTGCCAGCAGCTTAGGCGACTCTGGAAACACCATATATTTT.